A single sample gave rise to the 2 T cell receptor beta chains below, sequenced in a study of T cells in women clearing cervical HPV infection. TCRdb's copy holds only in-frame clones and misses some; the assay was immunoSEQ multiplex PCR. The sample holds fewer than 30,000 clones. The sequenced material came from blood buffy coat. Source of these receptors: a woman between 18 and 70 years old with a cervical HPV16 infection that either progressed to CIN3+ or cleared (not recorded which).

Notes on this clone: The DNA ends 3 residues before the CDR3 does, and the rest of the CDR3 is filled in from the germline J gene. The chain recombines TRBV18 with TRBJ1-3, with a tentative D call TRBD1 (5 bases). V was shortened by 1 base and J by 0 bases, with 10 bases between the two germline ends. Germline values: CDR1 KGHSH, CDR2 LQKENI. The CDR3 has 16 amino acids. CDR3 amino acids: CASSPRARGSGNTIYF. The covered CDR3 bases are TGTGCCAGCTCACCACGGGCTAGGGGCTCTGGAAACACC.

Of note for this clone: The missing CDR3 end, 3 residues past where the read stops, is filled in from the germline J gene. The V call is TRBV5-1, the J call TRBJ2-1; 13 bases are shared with TRBD2. The length of the CDR3 is 16 residues. Germline assignment: CDR1 SGHRS and CDR2 YFSETQ. J was trimmed by 5 bases and V by 3 bases; bases with no gene match: 5. Incomplete CDR3 DNA: TGCGCCAGCAGCTACGGGACTAGCGGGATTGACAATGAG. Translating gives CASSYGTSGIDNE. The whole CDR3 protein is CASSYGTSGIDNEQFF. The full variable domain, completed using reference TRBV5-1 and TRBJ2-1, is KAGVTQTPRYLIKTRGQQVTLSCSPISGHRSVSWYQQTPGQGLQFLFEYFSETQRNKGNFPGRFSGRQFSNSRSEMNVSTLELGDSALYLCASSYGTSGIDNEQFFGPGTRLTVL.